The present T cell receptor (beta chain) was sequenced within a study of T cells after yellow fever vaccination. By 5'RACE template switching, TCR cDNA was produced, with a universal primer site and UMIs added in the process. TCRdb reprocessed the 5' RACE reads via MiXCR and lists one record per CDR3 protein. The top ten hold over 15% of the sample, which has roughly 340,000 distinct CDR3 sequences, 8.7% seen once. This clonotype was recorded a few times. What it recognizes is unknown. Study observations and caveats: One caveat is that FACS-sorted repertoires could contain abundant clonotypes contaminating from the bulk population. Compared with primary, the secondary response was weaker and peaked at day 5, not 15.

Trimming removed 7 bases at V and 14 bases at J, with 21 bases between. The CDR3 consists of 13 residues. Germline CDR1 SGHTA, CDR2 FQGTGA. The sequencing used PBMCs, collected on the day of the first yellow fever vaccination. The chain uses TRBV7-3 and TRBJ2-1; D gene ambiguous. The TCR sequence derives from a man aged 18 to 35 who received the YFV17D yellow fever vaccine. CDR3 bases: TGTGCCAGCACCTTGACACCCAATACGAAAAAGTTCTTC. Translating gives CASTLTPNTKKFF.